The source of this T cell receptor beta chain is a study of tumor-infiltrating lymphocytes in primary liver carcinoma (dated by TCRdb to about 2017). At the level of the whole study: Of the five patients, three men and two women aged 30 to 69 years, four had hepatocellular carcinoma and one had combined HCC and intrahepatic cholangiocarcinoma. To link TCRbeta repertoire diversity with the local molecular phenotype, the 25 tumor region samples were profiled using Agilent mRNA microarrays. A total of roughly 35 specimens from 5 patients, comprising 25 or so tumor regions, 5 adjacent noncancerous liver tissues and 5 peripheral blood samples, were covered by TCRbeta repertoire sequencing. Each sample produced roughly 3.65 to 7.5 million productive TCRbeta reads, and read depth showed no significant difference between tissue types. The study combined TCRbeta repertoire sequencing, expression microarrays and whole-exome sequencing across five regions of each liver tumor, with adjacent normal tissue and blood. Technical replicate repertoires showed high reproducibility, with mean shared-clone rates about 0.88 and correlation coefficients above 0.95. The tumors of the five patients were staged as T1-T3 N0M0, with maximum diameters ranging from about 4.2 to 10 cm.

Without any cell sorting, total RNA and DNA were extracted together from roughly 20-30 mg of bulk tissue using the AllPrep DNA/RNA mini kit. Surgical resection was performed in China between 2015 and 2016 on about 5 patients with histopathologically diagnosed primary liver carcinoma. Patients had chronic HBV infection and were treatment-naive at sampling. Each tumor was sampled at five spatially separated regions: the superior, inferior, left-lateral and right-lateral poles and the tumor centre. Histological examination found more than 75% viable tumor cells in every tumor sample. Pieces of fresh tumor and adjacent tissue were cut in half, with one half kept in RNAlater at -80 degrees C and the other half sent for histology. This clonotype was recorded a few times. Its antigen is still unknown. Base qualities are not provided; no much larger clone lies one nucleotide away. Using a constant-region primer and ProtoScript II reverse transcriptase, TCRbeta-specific cDNA was reverse-transcribed from 500 ng total RNA. TCRbeta libraries were built with three nested multiplex PCR rounds, a slightly modified ARM-PCR procedure. Multiplex TRBV1-TRBV30 forward primers and a Cbeta reverse primer were used in the first two PCR rounds, each of which was run for around 9 cycles. Sample barcodes and Illumina adapters were added in a final 25-cycle PCR with Deep VentR polymerase. Amplicons of 200-500 bp were gel-purified with a QIAquick gel extraction kit before sequencing. TCRbeta amplicons were sequenced on an Illumina HiSeq 2500 with 250-bp paired-end reads. Turning to the authors' computational methods: Reads were quality-trimmed with Trimmomatic v0.33, and paired reads were merged with FLASH v1.2.11 to recover full CDR3 sequences. V, D and J germline segments were assigned to the rearranged TCRbeta sequences using MiGEC v1.2.1b. Clonotype statistics, along with Shannon-Wiener diversity indices, were calculated using VDJtools v1.0.0. Except for diversity analysis, only each sample's 250 most abundant clonotypes were used in subsequent analyses to reduce sampling bias. Through fastp at Q25 and MiXCR, TCRdb rebuilt clones from the public reads, retaining in-frame beta chains. Every distinct CDR3 protein forms one entry, paired with its most common genes and DNA. For this entry, the V and J calls and clone size follow TCRdb and not the study's own pipeline. A total of 40,000 to 60,000 distinct CDR3 sequences appear in this sample, approximately 70% of them only once. The ten top clones hold 29% of the sample.

From cysteine to phenylalanine, the CDR3 is 14 amino acids long. Kept here is only the CDR3 DNA, which spans 42 bases and is read in frame from base 1. Sequences SEHNR (CDR1) and FQNEAQ (CDR2) are obtained from the germline V gene (reference sequence). V and J lose 4 bases and 5 bases, and a span of 11 bases separates them. Study-wide findings and limitations: Only about 7-24% of top clones were present in all five regions of a tumor, suggesting spatial heterogeneity of tumor-infiltrating T cells. Repertoire overlap was found to be higher between tumor regions (mean approximately 35%) than between tumor-adjacent (approximately 17%) or tumor-blood (around 14%) pairs, consistent with antigen-driven expansion. Since the samples were bulk and unsorted, there was no way to compare CD4+ and CD8+ T cell repertoires. Only the TCR beta chain was sequenced, which likely underestimates true repertoire diversity because unpaired alpha chains were not captured. Only a few patients were included in the study, and the authors note that the findings should be validated in a larger study. The top 250 clones made up a significantly larger repertoire fraction in tumors than in blood (p = 0.039).

This TCR derives from a man aged 35 to 55 with primary liver carcinoma and hepatitis B virus infection. Sequencing was carried out using liver tumor tissue from sampling region 5. The cell subset or site label for this specimen denotes: tumor region T5, tumor centre. Recombination linked TRBV7-9 to TRBJ1-4; the best D guess is TRBD1, with 6 bases matching. The CDR3 region reads CASSSWDTNEKLFF. Here is the DNA: TGTGCCAGCAGCTCGTGGGACACAAATGAAAAACTGTTTTTT.